The 10 T cell receptor beta chains reported below all come from one sample, sequenced in a study of blood T cell repertoires in COVID-19. The assay was immunoSEQ multiplex PCR, and TCRdb's table has in-frame clones only and misses some. The sample shows about 91,000 clones, about four fifths of them seen only once. Sequenced input: peripheral blood. These receptors were taken from a woman of 80 years or more with acute or convalescent COVID-19.

V and J are TRBV11-1 and TRBJ2-7; 7 bases fit TRBD2. CDR3 size: 14 residues. Looked up from germline, CDR1 is SGHAT and CDR2 is FQDESV (reference sequence). J gave up 2 bases and V 3 bases, and 4 bases lay outside the gene matches. CDR3 residues: CASSFNAGAYEQYF. The CDR3 DNA is TGTGCCAGCAGCTTTAACGCGGGAGCCTACGAGCAGTACTTC.

The gene calls are TRBV19 and TRBJ2-1, with 7 bases lining up with TRBD2. V trimming: 2 bases; J trimming: 7 bases; junction bases outside the gene matches: 8. Looked up from germline, CDR1 is LNHDA and CDR2 is SQIVND (reference sequence). The CDR3 loop spans 15 amino acids. In DNA, the CDR3 is TGTGCCAGTAGTATACGAGGGAGGGCTGAGAATGAGCAGTTCTTC. This encodes CASSIRGRAENEQFF. The complete variable domain, with remaining parts taken from reference TRBV19 and TRBJ2-1, reads DGGITQSPKYLFRKEGQNVTLSCEQNLNHDAMYWYRQDPGQGLRLIYYSQIVNDFQKGDIAEGYSVSREKKESFPLTVTSAQKNPTAFYLCASSIRGRAENEQFFGPGTRLTVL.

The genes are TRBV29-1 and TRBJ2-5; 7 bases are shared with TRBD1. CDR3 size: 12 residues. CDR1 is SQVTM and CDR2 is ANQGSEA in the germline V gene. After removal of 4 bases from V and 5 bases from J, the junction contained 4 bases not matched to a gene. The CDR3: CSVGQGSETQYF. CDR3 DNA sequence: TGCAGCGTTGGACAGGGCAGCGAGACCCAGTACTTC. Complete variable domain (other parts from reference TRBV29-1 and TRBJ2-5): SAVISQKPSRDICQRGTSLTIQCQVDSQVTMMFWYRQQPGQSLTLIATANQGSEATYESGFVIDKFPISRPNLTFSTLTVSNMSPEDSSIYLCSVGQGSETQYFGPGTRLLVL.

The table lists this clone with a count of one. The rearrangement links TRBV9 to TRBJ2-2; D not resolved. Germline V CDR1 and CDR2: SGDLS, YYNGEE. Trimming took off 2 bases at V and 2 bases at J, with 4 bases between the two ends. There are 13 residues in the CDR3. The CDR3 nucleotides are TGTGCCAGCAGCGTTAGTAACACCGGGGAGCTGTTTTTT. Its protein product is CASSVSNTGELFF.

J is TRBJ2-6 and V is TRBV7-8; tentatively, D is TRBD1 (6 bases). This CDR3 region has 15 residues. Germline CDR1 is SGHVS and CDR2 is FQNEAQ. The ends were cut back, 5 bases at V and 2 bases at J, with 10 bases in the middle. The CDR3 protein is CASSRGDTGANVLTF. The CDR3 DNA sequence: TGTGCCAGCAGCCGAGGGGACACTGGGGCCAACGTCCTGACTTTC.

The rearrangement uses TRBV6-2 or TRBV6-3 and TRBJ2-1, with 9 bases matching TRBD2. CDR1 and CDR2 from the germline V gene are MNHEY and SVGEGT. The ends lost 0 bases at V and 5 bases at J; junction bases unmatched: 5. The CDR3 contains 16 residues. DNA of the CDR3: TGTGCCAGCAGTTACTCTAGCGGGAGCTACAACAATGAGCAGTTCTTC. Protein product: CASSYSSGSYNNEQFF.

This clone occurred once. The V and J genes are TRBV6-1 and TRBJ2-1; no clear D. V lost 0 bases to trimming and J lost 0 bases, with 6 bases between them. The CDR3 sequence is 15 residues long. CDR1 and CDR2 from the germline V gene are MNHNS and SASEGT. The CDR3 DNA is TGTGCCAGCAGTGAAGCCATGAGCTCCTACAATGAGCAGTTCTTC. It encodes CASSEAMSSYNEQFF.

This clone was seen once. This chain connects TRBV7-2 to TRBJ2-5; 11 bases are shared with TRBD1. The CDR3 runs 17 residues. V lost 2 bases, J lost 5 bases, and 10 bases stayed unmatched. Germline V gives CDR1 SGHTA, CDR2 FQGNSA. The CDR3, as DNA: TGTGCCAGCAGCTTAACTGGCGGGACAGGGGGAAGGGAGACCCAGTACTTC. This encodes CASSLTGGTGGRETQYF. The whole variable domain, filled in from reference TRBV7-2 and TRBJ2-5, reads GAGVSQSPSNKVTEKGKDVELRCDPISGHTALYWYRQSLGQGLEFLIYFQGNSAPDKSGLPSDRFSAERTGGSVSTLTIQRTQQEDSAVYLCASSLTGGTGGRETQYFGPGTRLLVL.

CDR3 bases: TGTGCCAGCAGTGAACTCTTGAGCGCAACTTTCTTT. Its protein is CASSELLSATFF. The J gene is TRBJ1-1, the V gene TRBV2; D remains ambiguous. CDR3 size: 12 residues. The germline gives CDR1 SNHLY, CDR2 FYNNEI. The ends were cut back, 2 bases at V and 12 bases at J, with 13 bases in the middle.

The chain joins TRBV6-6 to TRBJ1-5, with TRBD1 as a possible D gene (6 bases). The CDR3 runs 16 residues. V lost 2 bases and J lost 5, with 16 bases in between. Germline lookup yields CDR1 MNHNY and CDR2 SVGAGI (reference sequence). In nucleotides, the CDR3 is TGTGCCAGCAGTTACCCACAGGGCCGGAACTATCAGCCCCAGCATTTT. This encodes CASSYPQGRNYQPQHF.